This T cell receptor (beta chain) was identified during a study of OX40 agonist ivuxolimab in advanced cancers. For the study at large: Dose-escalation patients suffered from hepatocellular carcinoma, melanoma, renal cell or head and neck cancer. Whole-study findings and limits: At 0.1 to 3.0 mg/kg and by week 6, CD4+ and CD8+ T cells in the blood had expanded clonally. The work left the antigen specificity of expanded peripheral T cells undetermined.

The CDR3 is 13 residues long. Trimming stripped 1 base from V and 2 bases from J, with 5 bases between. Germline V gene sequence: CDR1 MGHRA, CDR2 YSYEKL. Some clones are missing from TCRdb's copy, which holds only in-frame ones; the method was immunoSEQ multiplex PCR. This repertoire shows around 25,000 clones, about 80% found once; its top ten account for 12%. Concerning this clone: Its antigen is not identified.

This specimen was CD4+ or CD8+ T cells sorted from blood, taken in a trial of the OX40 agonist ivuxolimab. This rearrangement joins TRBV4-1 to TRBJ1-2; D is unresolved. The sequence was collected from an adult with an advanced solid tumor such as melanoma, head and neck, liver or kidney cancer. CDR3 coding DNA: TGCGCCAGCAGCCAAGGGGCCAACTATGGCTACACCTTC. It yields the protein CASSQGANYGYTF.